These 7 T cell receptor beta chains share one sample of origin, sequenced in a study of cytotoxic CD8 clonotypes in ibrutinib-treated CLL. Sequencing was performed with immunoSEQ multiplex PCR; in TCRdb, only in-frame clones are kept and a portion is missing. Here the sample spans around 42,000 clones, 65% to 70% being singletons. The sample was PBMCs, taken after 24 months of ibrutinib treatment. The receptor set was obtained from a human donor with chronic lymphocytic leukemia.

The chain combines TRBV28 with TRBJ2-7; either TRBD1 or TRBD2 may fit D (7 bases each). Germline CDR1 MDHEN, CDR2 SYDVKM. The ends were cut back, 8 bases at V and 2 bases at J, with 19 bases in the middle. The CDR3 sequence is 15 residues long. The CDR3 coding sequence is TGTGCCAGCCCTCCCAGGGGGGGAACTGCCTACGAGCAGTACTTC. Translated, it gives CASPPRGGTAYEQYF.

As DNA, the CDR3 is TGTGCCAGCAGTTCGGACAGCCCCCACGAGCAGTACTTC. Its translation: CASSSDSPHEQYF. This chain joins TRBV28 and TRBJ2-7; weak D call: TRBD1 (6 bases). CDR1 is MDHEN, CDR2 SYDVKM, per germline. Trimming took off 4 bases at V and 5 bases at J, with 12 bases between the two ends. The CDR3 spans 13 residues.

The rearrangement uses TRBV5-1 and TRBJ2-1, with D possibly matching TRBD2 (6 bases). The V end was cut by 0 bases, the J end by 5 bases, with 12 bases between. Germline-derived CDR1 and CDR2 are SGHRS and YFSETQ. CDR3 size: 15 residues. The CDR3 spells CASSLAGGNHNEQFF. CDR3 bases: TGCGCCAGCAGCTTGGCCGGCGGGAACCACAATGAGCAGTTCTTC.

The chain carries TRBV6-1 and TRBJ2-3; TRBD2 is a possible D gene (6 bases). The ends were cut back, 8 bases at V and 9 bases at J, with 21 bases in the middle. Germline values: CDR1 MNHNS, CDR2 SASEGT. The CDR3 is made up of 14 amino acids. In DNA form, the CDR3 reads TGTGCCAGCTCAAACTCCCGAGGAGGGCGGACGCAGTATTTT. Protein: CASSNSRGGRTQYF.

This clone was found once. The genes are TRBV28 and TRBJ1-5; perhaps TRBD1 as D (6 bases). CDR1 and CDR2 from the germline V gene are MDHEN and SYDVKM. The CDR3 sequence is 13 residues long. With 7 bases removed from V and 11 bases from J, the gap between germline ends came to 18 bases. For the CDR3, the DNA is TGTGCCAGCATCCCTGGGGGGGCCGCGTCCCAGCATTTT. It specifies CASIPGGAASQHF. The full variable domain, in which reference TRBV28 and TRBJ1-5 provide the parts outside the CDR3, is DVKVTQSSRYLVKRTGEKVFLECVQDMDHENMFWYRQDPGLGLRLIYFSYDVKMKEKGDIPEGYSVSREKKERFSLILESASTNQTSMYLCASIPGGAASQHFGDGTRLSIL.

This clone was detected many times. The chain carries TRBV30 and TRBJ1-2; D gene ambiguous. Trimming left V 2 bases short and J 1 base short, with 8 bases between. Germline CDR1 is GTSNPN and CDR2 is SVGIG (reference sequence). This CDR3 contains 13 residues. The CDR3 DNA reads TGTGCCTGGAGTCCGGGGTTTAACTATGGCTACACCTTC. Translated: CAWSPGFNYGYTF.

This clone has a handful of counts. This chain links TRBV2 with TRBJ1-2; the D gene is possibly TRBD1 (6 bases). V lost 7 bases, J lost 8 bases, and 26 bases lay in between. This CDR3 spans 16 amino acids. From germline, CDR1 is SNHLY and CDR2 FYNNEI. CDR3 nucleotide sequence: TGTGCCAGCAACCGGGGGGCGATCTCTTCTACTGAGGGCTACACCTTC. This encodes CASNRGAISSTEGYTF.